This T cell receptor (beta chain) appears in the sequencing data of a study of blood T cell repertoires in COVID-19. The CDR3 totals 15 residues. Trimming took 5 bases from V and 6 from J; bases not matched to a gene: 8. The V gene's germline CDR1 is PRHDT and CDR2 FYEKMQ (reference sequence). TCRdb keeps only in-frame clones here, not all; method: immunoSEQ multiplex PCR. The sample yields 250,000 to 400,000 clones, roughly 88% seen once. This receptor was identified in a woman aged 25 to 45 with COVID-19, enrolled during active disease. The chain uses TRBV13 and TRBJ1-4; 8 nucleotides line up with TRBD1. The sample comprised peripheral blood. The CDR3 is CASSGSQGADEKLFF. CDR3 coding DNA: TGTGCCAGCAGCGGAAGTCAGGGGGCGGATGAAAAACTGTTTTTT.